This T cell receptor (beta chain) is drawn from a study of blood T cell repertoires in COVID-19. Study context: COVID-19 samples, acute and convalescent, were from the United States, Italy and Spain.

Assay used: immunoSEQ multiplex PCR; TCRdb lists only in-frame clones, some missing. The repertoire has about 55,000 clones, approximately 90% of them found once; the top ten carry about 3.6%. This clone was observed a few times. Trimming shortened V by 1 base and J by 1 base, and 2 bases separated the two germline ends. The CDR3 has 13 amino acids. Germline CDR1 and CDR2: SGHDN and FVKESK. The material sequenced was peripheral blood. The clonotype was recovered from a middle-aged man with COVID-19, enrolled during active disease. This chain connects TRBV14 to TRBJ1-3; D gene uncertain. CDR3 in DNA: TGTGCCAGCAGCCAAGCGTCTGGAAACACCATATATTTT. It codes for CASSQASGNTIYF.